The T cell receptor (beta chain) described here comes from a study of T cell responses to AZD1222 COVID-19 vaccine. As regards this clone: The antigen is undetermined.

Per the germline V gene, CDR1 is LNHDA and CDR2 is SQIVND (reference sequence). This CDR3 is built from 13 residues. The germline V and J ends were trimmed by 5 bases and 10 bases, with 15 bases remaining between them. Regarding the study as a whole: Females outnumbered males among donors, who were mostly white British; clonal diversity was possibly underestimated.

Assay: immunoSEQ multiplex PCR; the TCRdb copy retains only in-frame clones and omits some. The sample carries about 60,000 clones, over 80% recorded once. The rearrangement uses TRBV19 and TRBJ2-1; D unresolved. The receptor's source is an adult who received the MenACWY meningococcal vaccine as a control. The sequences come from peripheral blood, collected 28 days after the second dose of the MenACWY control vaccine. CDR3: CASSSTPFVEQFF. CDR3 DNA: TGTGCCAGTAGTTCCACCCCCTTCGTGGAGCAGTTCTTC.